This T cell receptor beta chain is drawn from a study of Tregs in tolerant kidney transplant recipients. The repertoire was sequenced with immunoSEQ multiplex PCR; TCRdb's copy has only in-frame clones and lacks some. The table has fewer than 100,000 clones, roughly 93% seen once. The CDR3 has 17 amino acids. Trimming at V came to 1 base and at J to 2 bases, leaving 6 bases not matched to a gene. Germline-derived CDR1 and CDR2 are SGHTA and FQGNSA. The J gene is TRBJ2-3, the V gene TRBV7-2, with TRBD2 matching 10 bases. The sequencing here drew on CD4+ T cells from blood, taken before the transplant. This TCR came from a human donor who received a combined kidney and bone marrow transplant. The DNA for the CDR3 is TGTGCCAGCAGCTTAGTGTTAGCGGGAGGTCCCACAGATACGCAGTATTTT. Its protein product is CASSLVLAGGPTDTQYF.